These 20 T cell receptor beta chains originate from one sample sequenced in a study of response to subunit inactivated influenza vaccine. MiXCR, applied by TCRdb to the RT-PCR reads, yields one record per CDR3 protein. The sample holds about 800,000 distinct CDR3 sequences, 21% seen once. Source: PBMCs from blood, taken around 5 days after vaccination. These receptors were collected from a man aged 50 to 60 who received an inactivated influenza vaccine.

The table lists this clonotype with a count of one. J is TRBJ2-2 and V is TRBV7-8; 8 bases are shared with TRBD2. This CDR3 spans 18 amino acids. Germline values: CDR1 SGHVS, CDR2 FQNEAQ. V trimming: 1 base; J trimming: 1 base; junction bases outside the gene matches: 8. CDR3: CASSLVRGTSRNTGELFF. DNA of the CDR3: TGTGCCAGCAGCTTAGTTAGGGGGACTAGTAGGAACACCGGGGAGCTGTTTTTT.

The chain is built from TRBV19 and TRBJ2-1; no firm D call. In germline, CDR1 is LNHDA, CDR2 SQIVND (reference sequence). This CDR3 comprises 12 residues. Trimming took off 3 bases at V and 5 bases at J, with 5 bases between the two ends. CDR3 in DNA: TGTGCCAGTAGTATTGGTAACAATGAGCAGTTCTTC. The encoded protein is CASSIGNNEQFF.

V usage is TRBV10-3 and J usage is TRBJ2-3; 10 nucleotides line up with TRBD2. Germline V gene sequence: CDR1 ENHRY, CDR2 SYGVKD. The V and J ends lost 10 bases and 0 bases, in that order; junction bases with no gene match: 10. The CDR3 contains 16 residues. CDR3 loop: CANSLTSGSSTDTQYF. Here the CDR3 DNA reads TGTGCCAACTCCTTGACTAGCGGGTCTAGCACAGATACGCAGTATTTT.

The chain uses TRBV14 and TRBJ2-1, with TRBD2 matching over 8 bases. CDR3 length: 16 amino acids. Germline values: CDR1 SGHDN, CDR2 FVKESK. Unmatched junction bases numbered 6, after V lost 5 bases and J lost 0 bases. The CDR3 sequence: CASSKIAGYSYNEQFF. In DNA, the CDR3 is TGTGCCAGCAGCAAGATAGCGGGATACTCCTACAATGAGCAGTTCTTC.

This clonotype was counted at least ten times. The chain couples TRBV12-3 or TRBV12-4 to TRBJ2-7, with a possible D match to TRBD1 (6 bases). Trimming shortened V by 5 bases and J by 6 bases, and 14 bases separated the two germline ends. This CDR3 region has 13 residues. The CDR3 nucleotides are TGTGCCAGCAGTATCGGGACACCCACCGAGCAGTACTTC. Protein sequence: CASSIGTPTEQYF.

V gene TRBV4-2 combines with J gene TRBJ2-3; 11 nucleotides agree with TRBD1. Germline loops: CDR1 LGHNA, CDR2 YNFKEQ. Trimming removed 3 bases from V and 2 bases from J; junction bases left unmatched: 7. This CDR3 spans 17 amino acids. CDR3 DNA sequence: TGTGCCAGCAGCCATCGGACAGGGGGCGACTACACAGATACGCAGTATTTT. This codes for CASSHRTGGDYTDTQYF.

The chain employs TRBV7-2 and TRBJ1-2, with TRBD1 as a possible D gene (6 bases). Trimming removed 2 bases from V and 7 bases from J, with 11 bases in between. Germline lookup yields CDR1 SGHTA and CDR2 FQGNSA. The CDR3 covers 13 residues. CDR3 nucleotide sequence: TGTGCCAGCAGCTTACAGGGGCCGAGTGGCTACACCTTC. As protein: CASSLQGPSGYTF.

In its sample, this clonotype was seen a few times. The gene calls are TRBV10-3 and TRBJ1-2, with D hard to call. The germline V and J ends were trimmed by 5 bases and 2 bases, with 9 bases remaining between them. The length of the CDR3 is 13 residues. Germline assignment: CDR1 ENHRY and CDR2 SYGVKD. The CDR3 loop is CAISNTPNYGYTF. CDR3 bases: TGTGCCATCAGTAATACACCCAACTATGGCTACACCTTC.

This chain connects TRBV27 to TRBJ2-7; 13 nucleotides line up with TRBD2. Germline lookup yields CDR1 MNHEY and CDR2 SMNVEV (reference sequence). Trimming removed 5 bases from V and 8 bases from J; junction bases left unmatched: 6. This CDR3 spans 14 amino acids. CDR3 protein: CASSPGTSGTKQYF. CDR3 coding DNA: TGTGCCAGCAGTCCAGGGACTAGCGGGACAAAGCAGTACTTC.

Only a few counts were recorded for this clonotype. The chain combines TRBV5-6 with TRBJ2-7; 7 bases map to TRBD1. V trimming: 4 bases; J trimming: 8 bases; junction bases outside the gene matches: 9. This CDR3 spans 13 amino acids. Per the germline V gene, CDR1 is SGHDT and CDR2 is YYEEEE. The CDR3 DNA reads TGTGCCAGCAGCCCCGGGACAGAAACCCAGCAGTACTTC. Its translation: CASSPGTETQQYF.

This clonotype has just a few counts. The rearrangement links TRBV10-3 to TRBJ2-3, with a weak D call TRBD1 (6 bases). The V and J ends lost 11 bases and 4 bases respectively, with 13 bases between them. CDR3 length equals 12 residues. The germline gives CDR1 ENHRY, CDR2 SYGVKD. The CDR3 region is CAAAGDSDTQYF. CDR3 nucleotides: TGTGCCGCCGCAGGGGATTCAGATACGCAGTATTTT.

This chain links TRBV20-1 with TRBJ2-1; D is perhaps TRBD2 (6 bases). Germline CDR1 is DFQATT and CDR2 is SNEGSKA (reference sequence). The CDR3 spans 11 residues. The V gene lost 7 bases and the J gene lost 4 bases, with 8 bases spanning the gap. CDR3 residues: CSGDFYNEQFF. The CDR3 DNA sequence: TGCAGTGGGGACTTTTACAATGAGCAGTTCTTC.

This chain's CDR3 is CASSADRGWDYEQYF. CDR3 nucleotide sequence: TGCGCCAGCAGCGCTGACAGGGGCTGGGACTACGAGCAGTACTTC. The chain recombines TRBV5-1 with TRBJ2-7; 8 bases line up with TRBD1. The CDR3 contains 15 residues. Germline trimming cut 4 bases from V and 3 bases from J; bases unmatched to any gene: 9. Germline V gene sequence: CDR1 SGHRS, CDR2 YFSETQ.

The CDR3 DNA reads as TGTGCCTGGAGTCCCGGGACAGGAGCCTACGAGCAGTACTTC. It codes for CAWSPGTGAYEQYF. The genes are TRBV30 and TRBJ2-7; 8 bases map to TRBD1. This CDR3 region has 14 residues. Germline values: CDR1 GTSNPN, CDR2 SVGIG (reference sequence). V lost 2 bases, J lost 2 bases, and 5 bases stayed unmatched.

There are many counts of this clonotype. The rearrangement uses TRBV7-8 and TRBJ2-3, with TRBD2 as a possible D gene (6 bases). Looked up from germline, CDR1 is SGHVS and CDR2 is FQNEAQ. The V gene lost 4 bases and the J gene lost 3 bases, with 14 bases spanning the gap. This CDR3 region has 15 residues. The CDR3 nucleotides are TGTGCCAGCAGCTCGTGGACCGGAGGGACAGATACGCAGTATTTT. Its protein product is CASSSWTGGTDTQYF.

This clonotype was seen a handful of times. The J gene is TRBJ2-7, the V gene TRBV18; TRBD1 matches at 7 bases. The length of the CDR3 is 15 residues. Germline trimming cut 6 bases from V and 4 bases from J; bases unmatched to any gene: 12. Per germline, CDR1 KGHSH and CDR2 LQKENI. CDR3 protein: CASSSGQVNRYEQYF. In DNA form, the CDR3 reads TGTGCCAGCTCCTCTGGACAGGTGAACAGGTACGAGCAGTACTTC.

This sequence joins TRBV24-1 and TRBJ2-1, with TRBD1 matching over 9 bases. CDR1 KGHDR and CDR2 SFDVKD come from the germline V gene. V gave up 6 bases and J gave up 4 bases; unmatched junction bases: 9. This CDR3 contains 16 residues. The CDR3 DNA is TGTGCCACCAGTACCCCCGGGACAGGGATATACAATGAGCAGTTCTTC. Translation gives CATSTPGTGIYNEQFF.

There are a few counts of this clonotype. CDR3 DNA: TGTGCCAGCAAGCTGAGCGGGGGTTACGGGGAGCTGTTTTTT. It is translated as CASKLSGGYGELFF. V and J are TRBV7-2 and TRBJ2-2; TRBD2 agrees at 8 bases. V shed 7 bases, J shed 7 bases, and the junction held 8 bases outside the gene matches. The CDR3 loop spans 14 amino acids. CDR1 is SGHTA and CDR2 is FQGNSA in the germline V gene.

In its sample, this clonotype was seen a few times. The chain couples TRBV12-3 or TRBV12-4 to TRBJ1-5, with 12 bases lining up with TRBD1. CDR3 length: 14 residues. The junction had 7 bases not matched to a gene; V was cut back by 1 base and J by 15 bases. The CDR3 here is CASSLGDRGLPMHF. In nucleotides, the CDR3 is TGTGCCAGCAGTTTAGGGGACAGGGGGCTTCCGATGCATTTT.

This chain joins TRBV5-1 and TRBJ2-7; possible D gene TRBD1, 6 bases. The CDR3 loop spans 14 amino acids. V was pared by 5 bases and J by 2 bases, with 14 bases between. Germline V lookup: CDR1 SGHRS, CDR2 YFSETQ. The CDR3 coding sequence is TGCGCCAGCAGTCACCAGACAGGCACCTACGAGCAGTACTTC. This encodes CASSHQTGTYEQYF.